Below, 28 T cell receptor beta chains from the same sample are listed, as sequenced in a study of T cell repertoires in cytomegalovirus infection. TCRdb analysed the reads with MiXCR anew, one entry per CDR3 protein. The table has some 920,000 distinct CDR3 sequences, roughly a third seen once. Antigens for these TCRs are unknown. Sequenced material: cultured CD8+ T cells from PBMCs, taken from culture after CMV antigen stimulation. The receptors come from a human donor in good health (CMV status not recorded). Some clones in this sample may be carry-over from other donors' samples.

This clonotype showed up just a few times. The V gene is TRBV28, the J gene TRBJ2-2, with D unclear. This CDR3 region has 13 residues. Deletions cut 5 bases from V and 4 bases from J, with 8 bases between. CDR1 is MDHEN and CDR2 is SYDVKM in the germline V gene. This CDR3 is CASSPSSTGELFF. The CDR3 DNA reads TGTGCCAGCAGTCCCTCTTCCACCGGGGAGCTGTTTTTT.

Turning to this clonotype: The CDR3 end shows no conserved phenylalanine or tryptophan, and so a read error is likely. The V call is TRBV7-9, the J call TRBJ1-6, with D perhaps TRBD1 (6 bases). The V and J ends lost 1 base and 6 bases respectively, with 16 bases between them. Germline CDR1 SEHNR, CDR2 FQNEAQ (reference sequence). CDR3 length: 17 residues. The CDR3 DNA is TGTGCCAGCAGCTTAGAGCTCCGGCAGGGGACTAATTCACCCCTCCACCTT. This encodes CASSLELRQGTNSPLHL.

V is TRBV6-5 and J is TRBJ1-2; no definite D call. The CDR3 spans 12 residues. V lost 2 bases to trimming and J lost 7 bases, with 8 bases between them. Germline V gene sequence: CDR1 MNHEY, CDR2 SVGAGI. As DNA, the CDR3 is TGTGCCAGCAGTTACGCCGGGATTGGCTACACCTTC. Translated, it gives CASSYAGIGYTF.

To note about this clonotype: Given a much more abundant clone one base away, this may be a read error. The chain has TRBV7-9 and TRBJ1-1; the D is unclear. The V end was cut by 1 base, the J end by 2 bases, with 11 bases between. The CDR3 spans 15 residues. The V gene's germline CDR1 is SEHNR and CDR2 FQNEAQ (reference sequence). The CDR3 loop reads CASSLDVVINTEAFF. CDR3 bases: TGTGCCAGCAGCTTAGACGTGGTCATAAACACTGAAGCTTTCTTT.

There are a few counts of this clonotype. The chain links TRBV25-1 to TRBJ1-2, with D tentatively TRBD1 (6 bases). The CDR3 has 13 residues. Trimming left V 6 bases short and J 5 bases short, with 13 bases between. Germline CDR1 is MGHDK and CDR2 is SYGVNS. The CDR3 loop is CASRSDSPYGYTF. The CDR3 nucleotides read TGTGCCAGCAGGTCGGACAGCCCGTATGGCTACACCTTC.

This clonotype has more than one count but fewer than ten. The rearrangement links TRBV7-9 to TRBJ1-5, with 12 bases lining up with TRBD1. The junction had 1 base not matched to a gene; V was cut back by 1 base and J by 0 bases. Per the germline V gene, CDR1 is SEHNR and CDR2 is FQNEAQ (reference sequence). The CDR3 loop spans 17 amino acids. The CDR3 loop reads CASSLGDRGHSNQPQHF. The CDR3 DNA reads as TGTGCCAGCAGCTTAGGGGACAGGGGGCATAGCAATCAGCCCCAGCATTTT.

The chain employs TRBV2 and TRBJ2-3; D remains unclear. The CDR3 runs to 12 residues. The germline V gene encodes CDR1 SNHLY and CDR2 FYNNEI. Trimming stripped 4 bases from V and 4 bases from J, with 6 bases between. CDR3 amino acids: CASSATPDTQYF. The CDR3 DNA is TGTGCCAGCAGTGCCACGCCAGATACGCAGTATTTT.

This clonotype has ten or more counts. The rearrangement joins TRBV7-2 to TRBJ1-6; D might be TRBD1 (5 bases). Deletions cut 1 base from V and 11 bases from J, with 12 bases between. The CDR3 sequence is 14 residues long. From germline, CDR1 is SGHTA and CDR2 FQGNSA. The CDR3 coding sequence is TGTGCCAGCAGCTTAGGGGGGGGGAACCCACCCCTCCACTTT. It codes for CASSLGGGNPPLHF.

This clonotype appeared once. The chain uses TRBV10-1 and TRBJ2-1, with 11 positions matching TRBD2. The CDR3 runs 16 residues. The trim removed 5 bases at V and 9 bases at J, leaving 12 bases unmatched. Germline assignment: CDR1 WNHNN and CDR2 SYGVQD (reference sequence). This chain's CDR3 is CASSHLAGGLGPEQFF. In DNA form, the CDR3 reads TGCGCCAGCAGTCACTTAGCGGGGGGGCTAGGTCCTGAGCAGTTCTTC.

The chain is built from TRBV5-1 and TRBJ2-1, with a possible D match to TRBD1 (7 bases). Trimming took 7 bases from V and 6 from J, leaving 17 bases between them. The CDR3 contains 14 residues. Germline CDR1 SGHRS, CDR2 YFSETQ. For the CDR3, the DNA is TGCGCCAGCGCGGGACAGCCTTTGATCAATGAGCAGTTCTTC. Protein: CASAGQPLINEQFF.

There are a few counts of this clonotype. This chain joins TRBV7-9 and TRBJ2-5; D gene uncertain. The CDR3 is 14 residues long. Trimming removed 2 bases at V and 3 bases at J, with 10 bases between. Germline CDR1 and CDR2: SEHNR and FQNEAQ (reference sequence). The CDR3 region is CASSLLDGKETQYF. The CDR3 DNA reads TGTGCCAGCAGCTTACTGGACGGCAAAGAGACCCAGTACTTC. Full variable domain (outside the CDR3, taken from reference TRBV7-9 and TRBJ2-5): DTGVSQNPRHKITKRGQNVTFRCDPISEHNRLYWYRQTLGQGPEFLTYFQNEAQLEKSRLLSDRFSAERPKGSFSTLEIQRTEQGDSAMYLCASSLLDGKETQYFGPGTRLLVL.

CDR3 bases: TGTGCCAGCACCCTACCCATAAAACGAAAAACAGATCAAATATCCTACGAGCAGTACTTC. It yields the protein CASTLPIKRKTDQISYEQYF. V and J are TRBV12-3 or TRBV12-4 and TRBJ2-7, with no clear D. Trimming removed 7 bases at V and 1 base at J, with 32 bases between. This CDR3 spans 20 amino acids.

This chain links TRBV5-4 with TRBJ1-2; TRBD1 is a possible D gene (6 bases). The CDR3 consists of 16 residues. Germline V CDR1 and CDR2: SGHNT, YYREEE (reference sequence). V lost 3 bases and J 4 bases, leaving 19 bases between the germline ends. The CDR3 protein is CASSSEARTAFYGYTF. CDR3 nucleotide sequence: TGTGCCAGCAGCTCGGAGGCTCGGACAGCGTTCTATGGCTACACCTTC.

The chain links TRBV10-2 to TRBJ2-1; possibly TRBD2 for D (7 bases). The CDR3 length is 18 residues. V was cut by 1 base and J by 6 bases, with 22 bases left in between. CDR1 is WSHSY and CDR2 is SAAADI in the germline V gene. This CDR3 reads CASSEFGGAGSRANEQFF. CDR3 bases: TGCGCCAGCAGTGAGTTTGGGGGGGCAGGGTCAAGGGCCAATGAGCAGTTCTTC.

J is TRBJ1-3 and V is TRBV10-3, with no clear D. V was shortened by 8 bases and J by 3 bases, with 8 bases between the two germline ends. CDR3 length equals 12 residues. CDR1 ENHRY and CDR2 SYGVKD come from the germline V gene. CDR3 in amino acids: CAIRVNGNTIYF. In nucleotides, the CDR3 is TGTGCCATCCGAGTTAATGGAAACACCATATATTTT.

This chain joins TRBV4-3 and TRBJ1-2; no firm D call. CDR1 is LGHNA and CDR2 is YSLEER in the germline V gene. The V end lost 1 base, the J end lost 6 bases, and 18 bases lay between the germline ends. This CDR3 comprises 16 residues. Written as DNA, the CDR3 is TGCGCCAGCAGCCAAGGGTTCGCCGGGCGGCGGGATGGCTACACCTTC. This gives the protein CASSQGFAGRRDGYTF.

The chain has TRBV7-9 and TRBJ2-1, with 9 bases lining up with TRBD1. The CDR3 extends over 15 amino acids. V lost 0 bases and J lost 7; bases outside the gene matches: 4. Germline CDR1 reads SEHNR; CDR2 reads FQNEAQ (reference sequence). This chain's CDR3 is CASSLAYRGPNEQFF. CDR3 in DNA: TGTGCCAGCAGCTTAGCCTACAGGGGGCCTAATGAGCAGTTCTTC.

This clonotype has ten or more counts. The V gene is TRBV7-2, the J gene TRBJ2-2; D tentatively reads TRBD1 or TRBD2 (5 bases each). The V end was cut by 4 bases, the J end by 0 bases, with 9 bases between. The germline CDR1 and CDR2 sequences are SGHTA and FQGNSA. This CDR3 is built from 15 residues. CDR3 nucleotides: TGTGCCAGCAGCTGGGACGGCGCGAACACCGGGGAGCTGTTTTTT. Translating it yields CASSWDGANTGELFF.

This clonotype was observed a handful of times. The gene calls are TRBV7-6 and TRBJ1-4; D is unresolved. Looked up from germline, CDR1 is SGHVS and CDR2 is FNYEAQ. The V end lost 3 bases, the J end lost 0 bases, and 8 bases lay between the germline ends. This CDR3 has 15 residues. The CDR3 region is CASSFTASTNEKLFF. Written as DNA, the CDR3 is TGTGCCAGCAGCTTTACAGCGTCAACTAATGAAAAACTGTTTTTT.

The V and J genes are TRBV27 and TRBJ1-6; TRBD1 might be the D (6 bases). The CDR3 has 15 residues. The germline V gene has CDR1 MNHEY and CDR2 SMNVEV (reference sequence). V lost 4 bases and J lost 9, with 16 bases in between. This CDR3 is CASSYLTDRGSPLHF. The CDR3 nucleotides read TGTGCCAGCAGTTACCTTACGGACAGAGGTTCACCCCTCCACTTT.

The sample holds many counts of this clonotype. This chain links TRBV7-8 with TRBJ2-1; D remains unclear. V lost 7 bases and J 7 bases, leaving 20 bases between the germline ends. Germline CDR1 reads SGHVS; CDR2 reads FQNEAQ. This CDR3 has 15 residues. CDR3 DNA: TGTGCCAGCACCCTCCTTGAAGGCGCCCGGAATGAGCAGTTCTTC. It is translated as CASTLLEGARNEQFF.

With respect to this clonotype: A single base separates this from a much larger clone, so it may be a read error. The CDR3 DNA follows: TGTGCCAGCAGCTTTGGGAAGACTGAAGCTTTCTTT. It yields the protein CASSFGKTEAFF. This chain links TRBV7-9 with TRBJ1-1; no clear D gene. The CDR3 runs 12 residues. The germline V gene encodes CDR1 SEHNR and CDR2 FQNEAQ (reference sequence). V was trimmed by 3 bases and J by 5 bases, leaving 7 bases between them.

This chain joins TRBV25-1 and TRBJ1-4; possible D gene TRBD1, 5 bases. V was trimmed by 3 bases and J by 4 bases, leaving 15 bases between them. This CDR3 is built from 16 residues. Germline V CDR1 and CDR2: MGHDK, SYGVNS. DNA of the CDR3: TGTGCCAGCAGTGATCCGGAGGCAGGGTTTAATGAAAAACTGTTTTTT. Protein: CASSDPEAGFNEKLFF.

J is TRBJ2-1 and V is TRBV12-3 or TRBV12-4; D might be TRBD2 (6 bases). V was pared by 3 bases and J by 2 bases, with 11 bases between. There are 15 residues in the CDR3. The CDR3 DNA is TGTGCCAGCAGTTTGCTAGCGACGACCTACAATGAGCAGTTCTTC. Residues: CASSLLATTYNEQFF.

The V and J genes are TRBV11-2 and TRBJ1-6; TRBD1 matches 7 bases. V lost 4 bases to trimming and J lost 7 bases; unmatched junction nucleotides: 7. The CDR3 sequence is 15 residues long. The germline gives CDR1 SGHAT, CDR2 FQNNGV. The CDR3 DNA reads TGTGCCAGCAGCTCGAGGGACAGACCCAATTCACCCCTCCACTTT. As protein: CASSSRDRPNSPLHF.

The genes are TRBV19 and TRBJ1-1; no firm D call. Germline assignment: CDR1 LNHDA and CDR2 SQIVND (reference sequence). Trimming removed 1 base at V and 6 bases at J, with 6 bases between. The CDR3 covers 12 residues. DNA of the CDR3: TGTGCCAGTAGTATAGCGGGCGCTGAAGCTTTCTTT. Translation gives CASSIAGAEAFF.

J is TRBJ2-3 and V is TRBV12-5; D gene unclear. Germline CDR1 is LGHNT and CDR2 is FRNRAP. Trimming cost V 9 bases and J 3 bases, with 16 bases left between them. The CDR3 totals 14 residues. The CDR3: CASGRNPTTDTQYF. The CDR3 DNA reads as TGTGCTAGCGGTAGGAACCCGACTACAGATACGCAGTATTTT.

The chain carries TRBV11-1 and TRBJ2-5; 9 nucleotides line up with TRBD2. From germline, CDR1 is SGHAT and CDR2 FQDESV (reference sequence). This CDR3 has 14 amino acids. Trimming took 5 bases from V and 4 from J; bases not matched to a gene: 5. CDR3 loop: CASSIGLARETQYF. The CDR3 coding sequence is TGTGCCAGCAGCATCGGACTAGCGAGAGAGACCCAGTACTTC. The variable domain in full, completed from reference TRBV11-1 and TRBJ2-5, reads EAEVAQSPRYKITEKSQAVAFWCDPISGHATLYWYRQILGQGPELLVQFQDESVVDDSQLPKDRFSAERLKGVDSTLKIQPAELGDSAMYLCASSIGLARETQYFGPGTRLLVL.